Sequencing of this T cell receptor beta chain was carried out in a study of regulatory T cells in long-lasting Graves disease. The time point denotes: newly diagnosed GD, antithyroid drugs for less than 3 months. Generation of the TCR library employed RNA extracted from PBMCs. Enrollment of patients was through an endocrinology department in Xi'an, China. For TCR beta, libraries came from iRepertoire HTBI primers and Arm-PCR of CDR3 regions. From the multiplex PCR reads, TCRdb called clonotypes with MiXCR, one entry per CDR3 protein. The sample contains around 500,000 distinct CDR3 sequences, 9.5% to 15% of which appear only once. Germline V gene sequence: CDR1 SGHNT, CDR2 YYREEE (reference sequence). V was clipped by 3 bases and J by 2 bases; unmatched bases: 4. The CDR3 is 15 residues long. This sample also appeared in a second study, on T cells in Graves' hyperthyroidism and ophthalmopathy. That paper notes: A model of 13 V-J features distinguished ophthalmopathy from stable hyperthyroidism.

The chain has TRBV5-4 and TRBJ2-2, with TRBD2 identical over 7 bases. The sample was peripheral blood mononuclear cells (PBMCs), taken at new diagnosis, from a patient treated with antithyroid drugs. The origin of this receptor is a woman in her 30s with Graves disease. Written as DNA, the CDR3 is TGTGCCAGCAGCTCGGGGGGTCAAAACACCGGGGAGCTGTTTTTT. Its translation is CASSSGGQNTGELFF.